Each of the 15 T cell receptor beta chains below was sequenced from the same sample in a study of cytotoxic CD8 clonotypes in ibrutinib-treated CLL. The protocol was immunoSEQ multiplex PCR, while the TCRdb copy is restricted to in-frame clones and leaves out a portion. The table records approximately 67,000 clones, 80% of them present only once. The material was PBMCs, obtained at disease progression, from a patient treated with ibrutinib. These TCRs come from a human donor with chronic lymphocytic leukemia.

J is TRBJ2-1 and V is TRBV5-1, with D perhaps matching TRBD2 (5 bases). V lost 4 bases to trimming and J lost 6 bases, with 17 bases between them. The CDR3 has 15 residues. Germline loops: CDR1 SGHRS, CDR2 YFSETQ. CDR3: CASSPRLGSSNEQFF. For the CDR3, the DNA is TGCGCCAGCAGCCCCAGGTTAGGGAGTAGCAATGAGCAGTTCTTC.

This clone was counted only a few times. V gene TRBV28 combines with J gene TRBJ2-7; possible D gene TRBD2, 6 bases. The germline V gene encodes CDR1 MDHEN and CDR2 SYDVKM. This CDR3 is 15 amino acids long. V lost 5 bases, J lost 0 bases, and 14 bases lay in between. The CDR3 coding sequence is TGTGCCAGCAGTCCTCCGGGACTCAGCTCCTACGAGCAGTACTTC. It specifies CASSPPGLSSYEQYF.

This chain joins TRBV28 and TRBJ1-3, with a possible D match to TRBD1 (5 bases). The CDR3 consists of 16 residues. The germline V gene has CDR1 MDHEN and CDR2 SYDVKM. V was clipped by 8 bases and J by 0 bases, with 17 bases between them. This CDR3 reads CASLPWGRDSGNTIYF. In nucleotides, the CDR3 is TGTGCCAGCCTACCTTGGGGCCGTGACTCTGGAAACACCATATATTTT.

The rearrangement uses TRBV23-1 and TRBJ2-3; 9 positions match TRBD1. TRBV23-1 is classed as an ORF, of uncertain function. The junction had 15 bases not matched to a gene; V was cut back by 3 bases and J by 2 bases. The length of the CDR3 is 19 residues. The CDR3 DNA sequence: TGCGCCAGCAGTCAGGAGACAGGGGGAGTCGGTTGTTCCACAGATACGCAGTATTTT. It specifies CASSQETGGVGCSTDTQYF.

V gene TRBV9 combines with J gene TRBJ2-3; tentatively, D is TRBD2 (5 bases). The CDR3 extends over 15 amino acids. CDR1 and CDR2 from the germline V gene are SGDLS and YYNGEE. Trimming cost V 0 bases and J 2 bases, with 10 bases left between them. CDR3 coding DNA: TGTGCCAGCAGCGTAGCCTTAGCGTTCACAGATACGCAGTATTTT. Protein sequence: CASSVALAFTDTQYF.

J is TRBJ1-5 and V is TRBV11-1; D is undetermined. The germline V and J ends were trimmed by 0 bases and 3 bases, with 15 bases remaining between them. The CDR3 has 17 residues. Per germline, CDR1 SGHAT and CDR2 FQDESV (reference sequence). The CDR3 DNA sequence: TGTGCCAGCAGCTTAGCGAAGGTTTATTGGATCAATCAGCCCCAGCATTTT. It codes for CASSLAKVYWINQPQHF.

The chain couples TRBV28 to TRBJ2-7; D unresolved. V was cut by 3 bases and J by 4 bases, with 13 bases left in between. The CDR3 totals 14 residues. Germline V gene sequence: CDR1 MDHEN, CDR2 SYDVKM. CDR3 in amino acids: CASSFSDLGYEQYF. As DNA, the CDR3 is TGTGCCAGCAGTTTCTCTGATTTGGGGTACGAGCAGTACTTC.

V is TRBV6-5 and J is TRBJ1-5; perhaps TRBD1 as D (6 bases). The CDR3 spans 14 residues. The germline V and J ends were trimmed by 5 bases and 1 base, with 9 bases remaining between them. CDR1 and CDR2 from the germline V gene are MNHEY and SVGAGI. Here the CDR3 reads CASSTQGSNQPQHF. CDR3 coding DNA: TGTGCCAGCAGTACTCAGGGGAGCAATCAGCCCCAGCATTTT.

The chain links TRBV7-9 to TRBJ2-7; the D gene is possibly TRBD1 (5 bases). This CDR3 has 14 residues. Germline V gene data show CDR1 as SEHNR and CDR2 as FQNEAQ (reference sequence). V was shortened by 1 base and J by 4 bases, with 11 bases between the two germline ends. CDR3 loop: CASSLGQFSYEQYF. For the CDR3, the DNA is TGTGCCAGCAGCTTAGGACAGTTTTCTTACGAGCAGTACTTC.

This clone appeared once. This chain connects TRBV6-5 to TRBJ1-1; no definite D call. CDR3 size: 12 residues. CDR1 is MNHEY, CDR2 SVGAGI, per germline. Trimming removed 6 bases from V and 1 base from J, with 6 bases in between. The CDR3 is CASRDPNTEAFF. The CDR3 DNA sequence: TGTGCCAGCAGAGACCCGAACACTGAAGCTTTCTTT.

About this clone: Other DNA sequences in the same sample also yield this CDR3. This chain connects TRBV6-5 to TRBJ2-5; 7 bases agree with TRBD1. Germline V gene sequence: CDR1 MNHEY, CDR2 SVGAGI. There are 15 residues in the CDR3. The J segment lost 5 bases and the V segment lost 6 bases, leaving 12 bases of the junction unmatched. For the CDR3, the DNA is TGTGCCAGCAGCAAATTACAGGGGCTCTCCGAGACCCAGTACTTC. Translation gives CASSKLQGLSETQYF.

The chain is built from TRBV5-1 and TRBJ1-1, with D perhaps matching TRBD1 (5 bases). CDR1 is SGHRS, CDR2 YFSETQ, per germline. Between the trimmed V and J ends, which lost 5 bases and 10 bases, there was a span of 18 bases. The CDR3 sequence is 13 residues long. CDR3 nucleotides: TGCGCCAGCAGATCGGACACCCGGCGGGCAGCTTTCTTT. It translates to CASRSDTRRAAFF.

The gene calls are TRBV30 and TRBJ1-4; maybe TRBD1 (5 bases). The ends were cut back, 2 bases at V and 7 bases at J, with 14 bases in the middle. The CDR3 consists of 14 residues. CDR1 and CDR2 (germline): GTSNPN, SVGIG (reference sequence). The CDR3 sequence: CAWSWGIKGEKLFF. The CDR3 nucleotides read TGTGCCTGGAGTTGGGGGATAAAGGGTGAAAAACTGTTTTTT.

This sequence joins TRBV6-4 and TRBJ2-7, with D unclear. The CDR3 sequence is 12 residues long. V lost 6 bases and J lost 2, with 8 bases in between. In germline, CDR1 is MRHNA, CDR2 SNTAGT. DNA for the CDR3: TGTGCCAGCAGCCCCCCTGCCTACGAGCAGTACTTC. It codes for CASSPPAYEQYF.

The chain links TRBV18 to TRBJ2-1; 10 bases align to TRBD2. Unmatched junction bases numbered 9, after V lost 3 bases and J lost 7 bases. The germline V gene encodes CDR1 KGHSH and CDR2 LQKENI. The CDR3 spans 16 residues. The CDR3 reads CASSPWTSGSTNEQFF. CDR3 nucleotide sequence: TGTGCCAGCTCACCCTGGACTAGCGGAAGCACTAATGAGCAGTTCTTC. Using reference TRBV18 and TRBJ2-1 for the parts outside the CDR3, the full variable domain is NAGVMQNPRHLVRRRGQEARLRCSPMKGHSHVYWYRQLPEEGLKFMVYLQKENIIDESGMPKERFSAEFPKEGPSILRIQQVVRGDSAAYFCASSPWTSGSTNEQFFGPGTRLTVL.